Shown below are 26 T cell receptor beta chains from a single sample sequenced in a study of blood T cell repertoires in COVID-19. Data came from immunoSEQ multiplex PCR; TCRdb stores just in-frame clones and leaves some out. The sample includes roughly 240,000 clones, roughly 88% of them seen just once. Sequencing was performed on PBMCs or T cells enriched from blood (not recorded which). The receptors were sampled from a woman in her 50s who had recovered from COVID-19.

The rearrangement uses TRBV28 and TRBJ1-1, with D unresolved. CDR3 length: 14 residues. The V gene's germline CDR1 is MDHEN and CDR2 SYDVKM. The V end lost 8 bases, the J end lost 0 bases, and 13 bases lay between the germline ends. The CDR3 DNA follows: TGTGCCAGCCGCGAACACAGCATGAACACTGAAGCTTTCTTT. Amino acids: CASREHSMNTEAFF.

This rearrangement joins TRBV28 to TRBJ2-1, with 7 bases fitting TRBD2. Germline-derived CDR1 and CDR2 are MDHEN and SYDVKM. This CDR3 is 15 amino acids long. The trim removed 7 bases at V and 8 bases at J, leaving 14 bases unmatched. The CDR3 loop reads CASKPWGEGPHEQFF. CDR3 coding DNA: TGTGCCAGCAAGCCTTGGGGGGAGGGCCCCCATGAGCAGTTCTTC.

Here the CDR3 reads CASSLGGYSGNTIYF. As DNA, the CDR3 is TGTGCCAGCAGCCTGGGCGGCTACTCTGGAAACACCATATATTTT. V and J are TRBV5-4 and TRBJ1-3; no firm D call. Trimming removed 4 bases from V and 0 bases from J, with 11 bases in between. The germline CDR1 and CDR2 sequences are SGHNT and YYREEE (reference sequence). The CDR3 consists of 15 residues.

The chain couples TRBV3-1 (or the pseudogene TRBV3-2) to TRBJ2-5; 7 bases map to TRBD1. The CDR3 is made up of 14 amino acids. The V and J ends lost 6 bases and 5 bases, in that order; junction bases with no gene match: 9. CDR1 is LGHDT and CDR2 is YNNKEL in the germline V gene (reference sequence). The CDR3 loop is CASSRNQGVETQYF. The CDR3 DNA reads TGTGCCAGCAGTCGAAATCAGGGGGTGGAGACCCAGTACTTC.

Note on this clone: The sample holds other DNA sequences that translate to the same CDR3. The chain couples TRBV11-2 to TRBJ2-7; 8 bases line up with TRBD1. In germline, CDR1 is SGHAT, CDR2 FQNNGV. The CDR3 totals 14 residues. V lost 2 bases to trimming and J lost 6 bases; unmatched junction nucleotides: 6. CDR3 coding DNA: TGTGCCAGCAGCTTAAATCCAGGGGGCCCCGAGCAGTACTTC. The encoded protein is CASSLNPGGPEQYF.

CDR3 amino acids: CSSTRGGTGNGYTF. Written as DNA, the CDR3 is TGCAGCTCCACCCGGGGAGGGACAGGGAACGGCTACACCTTC. The V and J genes are TRBV29-1 and TRBJ1-2; 9 bases align to TRBD1. The CDR3 spans 14 residues. Unmatched junction bases numbered 15, after V lost 8 bases and J lost 8 bases. The germline CDR1 and CDR2 sequences are SQVTM and ANQGSEA.

This clone has only a few counts. V gene TRBV5-6 combines with J gene TRBJ2-6; D is undetermined. Germline V gene data show CDR1 as SGHDT and CDR2 as YYEEEE. This CDR3 has 19 residues. The V and J ends lost 3 bases and 0 bases respectively, with 19 bases between them. The CDR3 sequence is CASSSRFEINSSGANVLTF. The CDR3 bases are TGTGCCAGCAGCTCGCGCTTCGAAATAAACAGCTCTGGGGCCAACGTCCTGACTTTC.

The J gene is TRBJ2-7, the V gene TRBV12-3 or TRBV12-4; D remains unclear. The CDR3 sequence is 12 residues long. Trimming shortened V by 2 bases and J by 5 bases, and 7 bases separated the two germline ends. The CDR3 bases are TGTGCCAGCAGTTTACCCTTCCACGAGCAGTACTTC. It is translated as CASSLPFHEQYF.

J is TRBJ2-7 and V is TRBV5-1; the match to TRBD2 covers 11 bases. V lost 0 bases, J lost 4 bases, and 3 bases stayed unmatched. CDR3 size: 15 residues. Germline CDR1 reads SGHRS; CDR2 reads YFSETQ. DNA of the CDR3: TGCGCCAGCAGCTTGGGACTAGCGGGAAATTACGAGCAGTACTTC. This sequence encodes CASSLGLAGNYEQYF.

This chain uses TRBV18 with TRBJ2-2, with D perhaps TRBD1 (5 bases). The CDR3 length is 13 residues. The V and J ends lost 7 bases and 7 bases respectively, with 13 bases between them. Germline V gene sequence: CDR1 KGHSH, CDR2 LQKENI. CDR3 DNA: TGTGCCAGCTTTCAGGGCCGCGGCGGGGAGCTGTTTTTT. Protein sequence: CASFQGRGGELFF.

The chain employs TRBV20-1 and TRBJ2-2; D unresolved. CDR1 and CDR2 (germline): DFQATT, SNEGSKA (reference sequence). V was clipped by 4 bases and J by 6 bases, with 6 bases between them. This CDR3 region has 11 residues. The CDR3 reads CSATRSGELFF. The CDR3 DNA is TGCAGTGCTACTAGGTCCGGGGAGCTGTTTTTT.

This sequence joins TRBV9 and TRBJ2-2, with D tentatively TRBD2 (6 bases). Trimming pared 3 bases from V and 4 bases from J, leaving 13 bases between. There are 15 residues in the CDR3. CDR1 and CDR2 from the germline V gene are SGDLS and YYNGEE. The CDR3 region is CASSAAGPGTGELFF. CDR3 DNA: TGTGCCAGCAGCGCCGCGGGACCCGGCACCGGGGAGCTGTTTTTT.

The rearrangement joins TRBV6-5 to TRBJ2-4, with D perhaps matching TRBD1 (5 bases). The CDR3 is made up of 16 amino acids. Germline V gene lookup returns CDR1 MNHEY and CDR2 SVGAGI. V lost 0 bases and J 6 bases, leaving 15 bases between the germline ends. The CDR3 nucleotides are TGTGCCAGCAGTTACTCAATGGTAGGGGCCGGAAACATTCAGTACTTC. Translation gives CASSYSMVGAGNIQYF.

The J gene is TRBJ1-1, the V gene TRBV6-5; D might be TRBD1 (5 bases). CDR1 and CDR2 (germline): MNHEY, SVGAGI. The CDR3 runs 13 residues. Trimming left V 6 bases short and J 1 base short, with 9 bases between. The CDR3 DNA sequence: TGTGCCAGCAGCTTAACAGGGAACACTGAAGCTTTCTTT. Translation: CASSLTGNTEAFF.

J is TRBJ2-7 and V is TRBV11-3; the match to TRBD2 covers 8 bases. Germline V gives CDR1 SGHNT, CDR2 YENEEA. The CDR3 loop spans 15 amino acids. J lost 1 base, V lost 4 bases, and 6 bases had no gene match. Here the CDR3 reads CASSWAAGVSYEQYF. Here the CDR3 DNA reads TGTGCCAGCAGCTGGGCAGCGGGAGTTTCCTACGAGCAGTACTTC.

The chain has TRBV19 and TRBJ1-5, with no clear D. The germline V gene encodes CDR1 LNHDA and CDR2 SQIVND (reference sequence). CDR3 length: 14 amino acids. V was pared by 3 bases and J by 0 bases, with 6 bases between. The CDR3 loop reads CASSMSISNQPQHF. The CDR3 DNA sequence: TGTGCCAGTAGTATGAGTATTAGCAATCAGCCCCAGCATTTT. The full variable domain, in which reference TRBV19 and TRBJ1-5 provide the parts outside the CDR3, is DGGITQSPKYLFRKEGQNVTLSCEQNLNHDAMYWYRQDPGQGLRLIYYSQIVNDFQKGDIAEGYSVSREKKESFPLTVTSAQKNPTAFYLCASSMSISNQPQHFGDGTRLSIL.

The chain uses TRBV19 and TRBJ2-1, with TRBD2 matching over 10 bases. Trimming at V came to 5 bases and at J to 3 bases, leaving 4 bases not matched to a gene. The CDR3 length is 15 residues. The germline CDR1 and CDR2 sequences are LNHDA and SQIVND (reference sequence). CDR3 amino acids: CASSSTSGRYNEQFF. CDR3 bases: TGTGCCAGTAGTTCGACTAGCGGGCGCTACAATGAGCAGTTCTTC. Variable domain in full (rest from reference TRBV19 and TRBJ2-1): DGGITQSPKYLFRKEGQNVTLSCEQNLNHDAMYWYRQDPGQGLRLIYYSQIVNDFQKGDIAEGYSVSREKKESFPLTVTSAQKNPTAFYLCASSSTSGRYNEQFFGPGTRLTVL.

V is TRBV7-9 and J is TRBJ1-3, with a possible D match to TRBD1 (6 bases). Trimming removed 3 bases at V and 2 bases at J, with 8 bases between. This CDR3 spans 14 amino acids. Germline V gene sequence: CDR1 SEHNR, CDR2 FQNEAQ (reference sequence). As DNA, the CDR3 is TGTGCCAGCAGCTTCGCAGGGGCTGGAAACACCATATATTTT. Translation: CASSFAGAGNTIYF.

This clone has only a few counts. The genes are TRBV10-3 and TRBJ1-6, with D unclear. The CDR3 consists of 13 residues. With 6 bases removed from V and 5 bases from J, the gap between germline ends came to 8 bases. Germline V gene lookup returns CDR1 ENHRY and CDR2 SYGVKD. The CDR3 region is CAIRKEDNSPLHF. CDR3 sequence (DNA): TGTGCCATCAGAAAGGAGGATAATTCACCCCTCCACTTT.

The V gene is TRBV4-3, the J gene TRBJ1-2; TRBD1 agrees at 9 bases. The germline CDR1 and CDR2 sequences are LGHNA and YSLEER. V shed 4 bases and J 1 base; nucleotides not matched to a gene: 1. This CDR3 region has 14 residues. The CDR3 protein is CASSPTGGNYGYTF. CDR3 nucleotides: TGCGCCAGCAGCCCGACAGGGGGTAACTATGGCTACACCTTC.

The chain joins TRBV7-2 to TRBJ1-1; TRBD1 agrees at 9 bases. The CDR3 extends over 14 amino acids. The V gene end was trimmed by 6 bases and the J gene end by 1 base; junction bases not matched to a gene: 3. Germline CDR1 reads SGHTA; CDR2 reads FQGNSA. CDR3 bases: TGTGCCAGCAGATCGGGACAGGGGAACACTGAAGCTTTCTTT. Amino acids: CASRSGQGNTEAFF.

This clone was picked up a small number of times. The CDR3 nucleotides read TGTGCCAGCAGACCCGCCGGCGGGGGGTATCTTGAACTGTTTTTT. Its translation: CASRPAGGGYLELFF. The chain carries TRBV27 and TRBJ1-4, with a tentative D call TRBD1 (5 bases). From germline, CDR1 is MNHEY and CDR2 SMNVEV (reference sequence). V dropped 6 bases and J dropped 12 bases, with 23 bases sitting between them. The CDR3 extends over 15 amino acids.

For the CDR3, the DNA is TGCAGCGTTGATAAGCAGGGATCGATGATCTCTGAAGCTTTCTTT. Translated, it gives CSVDKQGSMISEAFF. The genes are TRBV29-1 and TRBJ1-1, with D perhaps matching TRBD1 (5 bases). V dropped 3 bases and J dropped 6 bases, with 20 bases sitting between them. Per the germline V gene, CDR1 is SQVTM and CDR2 is ANQGSEA. The CDR3 covers 15 residues.

The chain joins TRBV3-1 (or the pseudogene TRBV3-2) to TRBJ2-7; 7 bases are shared with TRBD2. In germline, CDR1 is LGHDT, CDR2 YNNKEL (reference sequence). J was trimmed by 4 bases and V by 1 base; bases with no gene match: 4. This CDR3 is 14 amino acids long. As DNA, the CDR3 is TGTGCCAGCAGCCAAGTCCCTAGCGGATACGAGCAGTACTTC. Translation gives CASSQVPSGYEQYF.

This clone was detected a few times. The chain joins TRBV5-1 to TRBJ2-2; D is undetermined. Trimming cost V 6 bases and J 0 bases, with 9 bases left between them. Germline assignment: CDR1 SGHRS and CDR2 YFSETQ. CDR3 length equals 14 residues. DNA of the CDR3: TGCGCCAGCAACCTCGGAGCGAACACCGGGGAGCTGTTTTTT. Its translation is CASNLGANTGELFF. Looking up the rest from reference TRBV5-1 and TRBJ2-2 gives the full variable domain: KAGVTQTPRYLIKTRGQQVTLSCSPISGHRSVSWYQQTPGQGLQFLFEYFSETQRNKGNFPGRFSGRQFSNSRSEMNVSTLELGDSALYLCASNLGANTGELFFGEGSRLTVL.

The chain uses TRBV7-9 and TRBJ2-5; D is uncertain. This CDR3 region has 11 residues. V lost 5 bases, J lost 3 bases, and 4 bases lay in between. Looked up from germline, CDR1 is SEHNR and CDR2 is FQNEAQ (reference sequence). CDR3 sequence (DNA): TGTGCCAGCAGCATCGAAGAGACCCAGTACTTC. Translation: CASSIEETQYF.